Listed below are T cell receptor beta chains from one sample, sequenced in a study of T cells in Graves' hyperthyroidism and ophthalmopathy. MiXCR, run by TCRdb on the multiplex PCR reads, gives a single entry per CDR3 protein. Here the sample spans hundreds of thousands of distinct CDR3 sequences, about 15% being singletons. What was sequenced was blood. The receptor set was obtained from a woman between 45 and 65 years old with Graves' ophthalmopathy. The CDR3 runs from the conserved cysteine through the conserved F or W. A D gene is named only where the DNA matches it firmly. Clone size is stated in some rows and not others, as once, few, many or a class when expanded.

size: few
V: TRBV20-1
D: TRBD1
J: TRBJ1-5
CDR3: CSVLQGDQPQHF
DNA: TGCAGTGTTTTACAGGGGGATCAGCCCCAGCATTTT

size: NA
V: TRBV6-1
D: NA
J: TRBJ2-2
CDR3: CASSTTSPTGELFF
DNA: TGTGCCAGCAGCACGACTAGTCCCACCGGGGAGCTGTTTTTT

size: many
V: TRBV14
D: NA
J: TRBJ1-1
CDR3: CASSSLFRDSSGSTEAFF
DNA: TGTGCCAGCAGCTCCCTTTTCCGGGACTCTTCAGGGAGCACTGAAGCTTTCTTT

size: many
V: TRBV28
D: NA
J: TRBJ1-1
CDR3: CASSFPGSRPLPLNTEAFF
DNA: TGTGCCAGCAGTTTTCCAGGGAGCCGGCCTCTTCCCCTGAACACTGAAGCTTTCTTT

size: many
V: TRBV10-3
D: NA
J: TRBJ1-2
CDR3: CAIRQSEWNGYTF
DNA: TGTGCCATCAGACAGAGTGAGTGGAATGGCTACACCTTC

size: NA
V: TRBV28
D: NA
J: TRBJ2-5
CDR3: CASTPIGQRKETQYF
DNA: TGTGCCAGCACCCCGATCGGGCAAAGAAAAGAAACCCAGTACTTC

size: many
V: TRBV20-1
D: TRBD2
J: TRBJ2-7
CDR3: CSAPRLAEGYEQYF
DNA: TGCAGTGCCCCCCGACTAGCGGAGGGCTACGAGCAGTACTTC

size: few
V: TRBV18
D: TRBD2
J: TRBJ2-2
CDR3: CASSGRSGRGTGELFF
DNA: TGTGCCAGCTCAGGACGTAGCGGGAGAGGCACCGGGGAGCTGTTTTTT

size: few
V: TRBV7-9
D: TRBD2
J: TRBJ2-7
CDR3: CASSHTPGLAGLEQYF
DNA: TGTGCCAGCAGTCATACACCGGGACTAGCGGGACTCGAGCAGTACTTC

size: many
V: TRBV7-9
D: TRBD1
J: TRBJ2-7
CDR3: CASSLWDSRPEQYF
DNA: TGTGCCAGCAGCCTCTGGGACAGCCGCCCCGAGCAGTACTTC

size: many
V: TRBV7-9
D: TRBD2
J: TRBJ2-1
CDR3: CASSFSGRANYEQFF
DNA: TGTGCCAGCAGCTTTAGCGGGAGGGCCAATTATGAGCAGTTCTTC

size: NA
V: TRBV6-2/TRBV6-3
D: TRBD1
J: TRBJ1-5
CDR3: CASRPGTAFDSNQPQHF
DNA: TGTGCCAGCAGACCCGGGACAGCCTTTGATAGCAATCAGCCCCAGCATTTT

size: NA
V: TRBV5-4
D: TRBD2
J: TRBJ2-1
CDR3: CASSLTSGGADEQFF
DNA: TGTGCCAGCAGCTTGACTAGCGGGGGGGCCGATGAGCAGTTCTTC

size: NA
V: TRBV13
D: TRBD1
J: TRBJ2-3
CDR3: CASSVRQGPDTQYF
DNA: TGTGCCAGCAGCGTTAGACAGGGTCCAGATACGCAGTATTTT

size: many
V: TRBV5-5
D: TRBD1
J: TRBJ2-4
CDR3: CASSPHLGTGNIIQYF
DNA: TGTGCCAGCAGCCCCCACCTCGGGACAGGGAATATCATTCAGTACTTC

size: many
V: TRBV7-3
D: TRBD2
J: TRBJ2-1
CDR3: CASSPEGTRPYNEQFF
DNA: TGTGCCAGCAGCCCAGAAGGGACTAGACCCTACAATGAGCAGTTCTTC

size: many
V: TRBV28
D: NA
J: TRBJ1-1
CDR3: CASTEEGGAPPEAFF
DNA: TGTGCCAGCACCGAAGAGGGAGGGGCCCCCCCCGAAGCTTTCTTT

size: NA
V: TRBV4-1
D: NA
J: TRBJ2-3
CDR3: CASSLVHSSIDTQYF
DNA: TGCGCCAGCTCTCTAGTACATTCTAGCATAGATACGCAGTATTTT

size: many
V: TRBV7-9
D: NA
J: TRBJ2-7
CDR3: CASSLGPTNEQYF
DNA: TGTGCCAGCAGCTTAGGACCCACTAACGAGCAGTACTTC

size: many
V: TRBV28
D: TRBD2
J: TRBJ2-7
CDR3: CASSLVQREGPYPREQYF
DNA: TGTGCCAGCAGTTTGGTCCAGCGGGAGGGCCCGTATCCACGCGAGCAGTACTTC

size: many
V: TRBV29-1
D: NA
J: TRBJ1-1
CDR3: CSVGLRNTEAFF
DNA: TGCAGCGTCGGACTCCGAAACACTGAAGCTTTCTTT

size: NA
V: TRBV2
D: NA
J: TRBJ2-1
CDR3: CASSQRVARYDAQFF
DNA: TGTGCCAGCAGCCAGCGAGTGGCCAGATATGATGCGCAGTTCTTC

size: few
V: TRBV3-1
D: NA
J: TRBJ2-5
CDR3: CASSQDAVTETQYF
DNA: TGTGCCAGCAGCCAAGATGCGGTAACAGAGACCCAGTACTTC

size: NA
V: TRBV10-3
D: NA
J: TRBJ1-1
CDR3: CAIRNLSANTEAFF
DNA: TGTGCCATCAGGAACTTGTCTGCGAACACTGAAGCTTTCTTT

size: many
V: TRBV6-1
D: NA
J: TRBJ2-7
CDR3: CASSPSWRQYF
DNA: TGTGCCAGCAGCCCCAGTTGGCGGCAGTACTTC